These T cell receptor beta chains were read from a single sample in a study of T-cell reconstitution after alpha-beta-depleted transplantation in children. TCRdb used MiXCR to reprocess the PCR reads, holding one entry per CDR3 protein. The data show 200,000 to 250,000 distinct CDR3 sequences, about 12% seen once. The sequenced sample was PBMCs from the stem cell graft donor, obtained from the stem cell graft. Every receptor here comes from a human donor who donated a stem cell graft to a child with acute lymphoblastic leukemia. Both conserved end residues are part of each CDR3. Each record gives: J gene, V gene, D gene, CDR3 protein. A D gene is named only where the DNA matches it firmly.

>TRBJ2-7|TRBV12-3/TRBV12-4|.
CASSLAGGHEQYF
>TRBJ2-1|TRBV6-2/TRBV6-3|TRBD1
CASSYLIGTGSSYNEQFF
>TRBJ2-1|TRBV5-1|.
CASSVDARSYNEQFF
>TRBJ2-3|TRBV5-1|TRBD2
CASRQSSGDTQYF
>TRBJ2-5|TRBV20-1|.
CSATVPEYDETQYF
>TRBJ1-2|TRBV7-2|.
CASSLGGYTF
>TRBJ2-7|TRBV5-1|TRBD2
CASTRVGEGEQYF
>TRBJ2-7|TRBV7-2|.
CASSFGGTGEQYF
>TRBJ2-7|TRBV28|.
CASIGESPYEQYF
>TRBJ2-5|TRBV5-1|.
CASSLQLTTQETQYF
>TRBJ1-3|TRBV20-1|.
CSALHLSGGNTIYF
>TRBJ2-7|TRBV4-2|.
CASSPPRDPYEQYF
>TRBJ1-2|TRBV7-2|TRBD1
CASSPGGQDYGYTF
>TRBJ2-3|TRBV5-1|.
CASSRTPSGTDTQYF
>TRBJ2-1|TRBV9|TRBD2
CASSVATGLGGNEQFF
>TRBJ1-2|TRBV6-2/TRBV6-3|.
CASSYTNLGYTF
>TRBJ2-1|TRBV4-2|.
CASSQARTEQFF
>TRBJ1-6|TRBV6-1|.
CASRAGTTNSPLHF
>TRBJ1-5|TRBV5-6|.
CASSLKSQPQHF
>TRBJ2-6|TRBV20-1|.
CSARQGGSGANVLTF
>TRBJ2-7|TRBV7-2|.
CASSTLEAYEQYF
>TRBJ2-7|TRBV24-1|.
CATSVVSYEQYF
>TRBJ2-5|TRBV7-2|TRBD2
CASSPAWTRGQETQYF
>TRBJ2-7|TRBV6-2/TRBV6-3|TRBD1
CASRKTGTYEQYF
>TRBJ2-7|TRBV10-3|TRBD1
CAISEDRGPYEQYF
>TRBJ1-1|TRBV9|.
CASSAITGTKNTEAFF
>TRBJ1-1|TRBV5-1|.
CASSLGQQGNTEAFF
>TRBJ2-7|TRBV3-1|TRBD1
CASSFRTGGAYEQYF
>TRBJ2-5|TRBV3-1|.
CASSQVETQETQYF
>TRBJ1-3|TRBV28|.
CASSLSSAGNIYSGNTIYF
>TRBJ1-1|TRBV20-1|.
CSARSGQGRHTEAFF
>TRBJ1-2|TRBV20-1|TRBD1
CSASEGAARYGYTF
>TRBJ2-1|TRBV5-6|.
CAMGLELLCYNEQFF
>TRBJ2-2|TRBV4-3|TRBD2
CASSQERGDTGELFF
>TRBJ2-5|TRBV29-1|TRBD1
CSALRTGDGQARTSVTQYF
>TRBJ2-7|TRBV20-1|TRBD1
CSAPQPGTGYYEQYF
>TRBJ2-1|TRBV5-1|.
CASSLDRANEQFF
>TRBJ2-2|TRBV10-3|TRBD2
CAISEASGVRNTGELFF
>TRBJ2-7|TRBV6-2/TRBV6-3|TRBD1
CASSSQGWDHEQYF
>TRBJ1-5|TRBV10-3|.
CAISVEGSPNQPQHF
>TRBJ2-2|TRBV12-3/TRBV12-4|.
CASTVRVTGELFF
>TRBJ2-3|TRBV29-1|.
CSGLRPDSTDTQYF
>TRBJ2-6|TRBV29-1|.
CSAKWTDLTGLQWAF
>TRBJ2-1|TRBV6-6|.
CASSYWTDEQFF
>TRBJ1-1|TRBV5-5|.
CASRGAEAFF
>TRBJ2-7|TRBV29-1|.
CSVGARGSYEQYF
>TRBJ1-1|TRBV9|TRBD1
CASSVTDRGTEAFF
>TRBJ2-3|TRBV6-4|.
CATQRVTDTQYF
>TRBJ2-5|TRBV7-2|.
CASSLSRARETQYF
>TRBJ1-1|TRBV10-3|.
CAISGPAREGTEAFF
>TRBJ2-2|TRBV7-2|.
CASSPMNTGELFF
>TRBJ1-6|TRBV20-1|.
CSAGGPTALHF
>TRBJ2-1|TRBV4-3|.
CASSQMGQATYNEQFF
>TRBJ2-1|TRBV7-9|.
CARAPGRDLIDEQFF
>TRBJ2-7|TRBV30|.
CAWKGYSYEQYF
>TRBJ2-5|TRBV28|.
CASRGGGLGETQYF
>TRBJ2-7|TRBV19|TRBD2
CASSMASGVSYEQYF
>TRBJ2-2|TRBV7-9|.
CASSSIVGGRTGELFF
>TRBJ2-5|TRBV7-2|.
CASSLDPVLSETQYF
>TRBJ2-3|TRBV10-3|.
CAISGGEFKGGIDLSTDTQYF